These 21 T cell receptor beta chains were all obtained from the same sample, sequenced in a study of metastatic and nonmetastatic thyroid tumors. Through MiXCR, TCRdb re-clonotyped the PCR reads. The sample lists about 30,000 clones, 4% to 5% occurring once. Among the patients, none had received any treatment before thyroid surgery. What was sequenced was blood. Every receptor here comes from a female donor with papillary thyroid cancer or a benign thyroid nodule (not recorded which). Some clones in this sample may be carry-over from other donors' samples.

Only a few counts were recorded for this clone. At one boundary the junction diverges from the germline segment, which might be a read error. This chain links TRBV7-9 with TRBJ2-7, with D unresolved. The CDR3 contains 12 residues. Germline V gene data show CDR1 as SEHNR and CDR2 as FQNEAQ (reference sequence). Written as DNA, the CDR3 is TGTGCCAGCACCTTAGGGCAGTACGAGCAGTACTTC. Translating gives CASTLGQYEQYF.

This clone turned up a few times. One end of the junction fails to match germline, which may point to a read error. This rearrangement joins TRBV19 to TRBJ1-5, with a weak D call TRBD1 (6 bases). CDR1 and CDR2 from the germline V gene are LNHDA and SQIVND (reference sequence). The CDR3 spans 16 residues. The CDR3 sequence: CASSIDPGGGNRPQHF. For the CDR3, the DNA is TGTGCCAGTAGTATAGATCCGGGTGGGGGCAATCGGCCCCAGCATTTT.

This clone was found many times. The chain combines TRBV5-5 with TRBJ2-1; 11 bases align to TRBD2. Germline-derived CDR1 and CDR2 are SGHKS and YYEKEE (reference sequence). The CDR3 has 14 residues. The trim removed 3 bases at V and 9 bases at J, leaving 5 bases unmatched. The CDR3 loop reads CASSYPGLAVEQFF. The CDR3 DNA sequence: TGTGCCAGCAGCTATCCGGGACTAGCGGTTGAGCAGTTCTTC.

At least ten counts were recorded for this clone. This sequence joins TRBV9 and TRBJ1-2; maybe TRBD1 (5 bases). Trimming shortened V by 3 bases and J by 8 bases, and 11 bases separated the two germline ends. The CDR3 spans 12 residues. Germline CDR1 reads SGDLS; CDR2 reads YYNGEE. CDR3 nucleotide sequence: TGTGCCAGCAGCGACCGGACAACCGGCTACACCTTC. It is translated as CASSDRTTGYTF.

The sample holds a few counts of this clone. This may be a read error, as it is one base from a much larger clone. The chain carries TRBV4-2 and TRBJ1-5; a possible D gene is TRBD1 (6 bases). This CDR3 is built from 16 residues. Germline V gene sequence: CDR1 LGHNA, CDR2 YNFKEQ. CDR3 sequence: CASSQVNLGGNQTQHF. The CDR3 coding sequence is TGTGCCAGCAGCCAAGTGAATTTGGGGGGCAATCAGACCCAGCATTTT.

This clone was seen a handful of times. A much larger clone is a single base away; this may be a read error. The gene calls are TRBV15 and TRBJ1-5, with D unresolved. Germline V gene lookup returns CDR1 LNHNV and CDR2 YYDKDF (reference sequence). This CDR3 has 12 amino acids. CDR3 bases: TGTGCCACCAGCAGAGATAATCATCCCCGGCATTTT. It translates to CATSRDNHPRHF.

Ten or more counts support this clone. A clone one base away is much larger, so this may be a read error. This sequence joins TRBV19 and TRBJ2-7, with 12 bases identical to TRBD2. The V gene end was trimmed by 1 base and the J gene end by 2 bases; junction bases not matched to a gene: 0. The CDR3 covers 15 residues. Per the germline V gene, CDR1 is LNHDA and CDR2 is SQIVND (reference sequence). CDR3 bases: TGTGCCAGTAGTATAGGGACTAGCGGGGCCTACGAGCAGTACTTC. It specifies CASSIGTSGAYEQYF.

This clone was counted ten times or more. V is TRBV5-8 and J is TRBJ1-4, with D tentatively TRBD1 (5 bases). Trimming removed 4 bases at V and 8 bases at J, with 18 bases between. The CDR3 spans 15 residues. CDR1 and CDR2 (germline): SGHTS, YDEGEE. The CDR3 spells CASSPNPREEEKLFF. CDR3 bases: TGTGCCAGCAGCCCCAATCCCAGGGAGGAAGAAAAACTGTTTTTT.

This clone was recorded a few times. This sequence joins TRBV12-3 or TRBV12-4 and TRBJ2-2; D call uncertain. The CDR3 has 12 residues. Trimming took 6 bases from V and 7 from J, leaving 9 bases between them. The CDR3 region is CASRYYDGELFF. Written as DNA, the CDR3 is TGTGCCAGCAGGTACTACGACGGGGAGCTGTTTTTT.

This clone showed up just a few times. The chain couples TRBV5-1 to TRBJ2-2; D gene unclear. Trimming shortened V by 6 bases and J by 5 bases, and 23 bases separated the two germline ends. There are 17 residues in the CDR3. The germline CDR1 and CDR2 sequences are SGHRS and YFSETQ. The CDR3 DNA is TGCGCCAGCACCCAAAGGATGGGGTTGGTGGGTACCGGGGAGCTGTTTTTT. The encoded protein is CASTQRMGLVGTGELFF.

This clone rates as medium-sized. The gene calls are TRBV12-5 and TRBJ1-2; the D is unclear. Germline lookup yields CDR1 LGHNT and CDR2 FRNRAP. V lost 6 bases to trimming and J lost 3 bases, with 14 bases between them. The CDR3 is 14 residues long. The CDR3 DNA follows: TGTGCTAGTGGACGTGGACCGTTTGACTATGGCTACACCTTC. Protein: CASGRGPFDYGYTF.

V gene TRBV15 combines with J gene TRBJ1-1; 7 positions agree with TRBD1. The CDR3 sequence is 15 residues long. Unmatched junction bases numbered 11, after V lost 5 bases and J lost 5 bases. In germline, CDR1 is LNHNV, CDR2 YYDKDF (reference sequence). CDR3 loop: CATSRGDRDGTEAFF. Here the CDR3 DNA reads TGTGCCACCAGCCGAGGAGACAGGGATGGAACTGAAGCTTTCTTT. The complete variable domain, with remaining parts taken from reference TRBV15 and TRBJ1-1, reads DAMVIQNPRYQVTQFGKPVTLSCSQTLNHNVMYWYQQKSSQAPKLLFHYYDKDFNNEADTPDNFQSRRPNTSFCFLDIRSPGLGDTAMYLCATSRGDRDGTEAFFGQGTRLTVV.

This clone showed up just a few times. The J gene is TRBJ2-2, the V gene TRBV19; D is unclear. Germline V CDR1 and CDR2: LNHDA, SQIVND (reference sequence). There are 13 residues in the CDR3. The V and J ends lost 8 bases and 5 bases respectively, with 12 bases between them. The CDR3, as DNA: TGTGCCAGTTCACGGACCCGAACCGGGGAGCTGTTTTTT. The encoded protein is CASSRTRTGELFF. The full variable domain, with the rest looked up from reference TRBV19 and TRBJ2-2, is DGGITQSPKYLFRKEGQNVTLSCEQNLNHDAMYWYRQDPGQGLRLIYYSQIVNDFQKGDIAEGYSVSREKKESFPLTVTSAQKNPTAFYLCASSRTRTGELFFGEGSRLTVL.

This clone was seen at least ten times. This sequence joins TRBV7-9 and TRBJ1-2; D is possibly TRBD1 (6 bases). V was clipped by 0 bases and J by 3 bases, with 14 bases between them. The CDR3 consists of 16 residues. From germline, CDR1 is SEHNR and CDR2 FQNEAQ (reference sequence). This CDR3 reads CASSLAGGGLDYGYTF. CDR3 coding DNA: TGTGCCAGCAGCTTAGCGGGTGGGGGGCTTGACTATGGCTACACCTTC.

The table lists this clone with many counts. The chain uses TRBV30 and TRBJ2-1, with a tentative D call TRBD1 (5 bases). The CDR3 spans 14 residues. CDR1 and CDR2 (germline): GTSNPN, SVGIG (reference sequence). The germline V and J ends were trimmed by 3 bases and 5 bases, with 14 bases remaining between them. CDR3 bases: TGTGCCTGGAGGGGGCAGAGAGTTGACAATGAGCAGTTCTTC. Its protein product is CAWRGQRVDNEQFF. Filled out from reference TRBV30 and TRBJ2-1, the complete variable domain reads SQTIHQWPATLVQPVGSPLSLECTVEGTSNPNLYWYRQAAGRGLQLLFYSVGIGQISSEVPQNLSASRPQDRQFILSSKKLLLSDSGFYLCAWRGQRVDNEQFFGPGTRLTVL.

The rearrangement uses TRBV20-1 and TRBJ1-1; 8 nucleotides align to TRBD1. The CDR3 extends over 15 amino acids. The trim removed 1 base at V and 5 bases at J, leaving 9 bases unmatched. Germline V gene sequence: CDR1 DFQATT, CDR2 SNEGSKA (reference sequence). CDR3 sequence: CSARGRTGSETEAFF. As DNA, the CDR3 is TGCAGTGCTAGAGGACGGACAGGGTCGGAAACTGAAGCTTTCTTT.

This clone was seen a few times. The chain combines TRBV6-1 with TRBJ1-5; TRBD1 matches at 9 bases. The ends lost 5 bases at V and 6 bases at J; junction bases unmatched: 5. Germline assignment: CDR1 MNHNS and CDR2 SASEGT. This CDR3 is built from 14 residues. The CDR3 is CASSHGQGIQPQHF. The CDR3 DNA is TGTGCCAGCAGTCACGGACAGGGGATTCAGCCCCAGCATTTT.

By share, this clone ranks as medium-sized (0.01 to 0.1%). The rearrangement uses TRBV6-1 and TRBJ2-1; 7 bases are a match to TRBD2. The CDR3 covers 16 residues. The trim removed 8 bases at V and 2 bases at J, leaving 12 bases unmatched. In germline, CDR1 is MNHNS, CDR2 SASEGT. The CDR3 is CASGGVRTATYNEQFF. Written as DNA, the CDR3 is TGTGCCAGCGGGGGGGTACGAACGGCTACCTACAATGAGCAGTTCTTC.

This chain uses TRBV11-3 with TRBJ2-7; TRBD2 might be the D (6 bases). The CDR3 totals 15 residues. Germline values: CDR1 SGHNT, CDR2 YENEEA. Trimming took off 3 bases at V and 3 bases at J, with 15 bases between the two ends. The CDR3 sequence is CASSLTAGRNYEQYF. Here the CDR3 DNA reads TGTGCCAGCAGCTTGACGGCGGGAAGGAACTACGAGCAGTACTTC.

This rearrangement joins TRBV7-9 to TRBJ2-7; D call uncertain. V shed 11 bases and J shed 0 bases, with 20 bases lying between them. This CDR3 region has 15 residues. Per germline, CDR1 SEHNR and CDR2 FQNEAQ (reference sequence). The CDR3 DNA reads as TGTGCCCTAATACCGATGGAAGGATTCTCCTACGAGCAGTACTTC. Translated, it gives CALIPMEGFSYEQYF.

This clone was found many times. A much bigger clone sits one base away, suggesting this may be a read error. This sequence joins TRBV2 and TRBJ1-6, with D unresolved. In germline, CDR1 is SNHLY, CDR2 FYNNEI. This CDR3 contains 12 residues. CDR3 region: CASNEGWSPPHF. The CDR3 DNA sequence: TGTGCCAGCAATGAAGGGTGGTCACCCCCCCACTTT.